The T cell receptor (beta chain) described here comes from a study of blood T cells in healthy people across ages. PCR was performed a second time for 7 to 11 cycles using a sample-barcoded 5' primer and a J-beta primer mix. TCRdb redid the calling of the 5' RACE reads with MiXCR, one entry per CDR3 protein. The sample lists 1.5 million to 2 million distinct CDR3 sequences, 35% to 50% occurring once. The V end was cut by 1 base, the J end by 7 bases, with 11 bases between. This CDR3 is 13 amino acids long. Input material: blood. This sequence was found in a human donor in good health. The V call is TRBV12-3 or TRBV12-4, the J call TRBJ2-7, with D maybe TRBD2 (6 bases). CDR3 in amino acids: CASSLEASEEQYF. CDR3 nucleotide sequence: TGTGCCAGCAGTTTAGAGGCTAGCGAGGAGCAGTACTTC.